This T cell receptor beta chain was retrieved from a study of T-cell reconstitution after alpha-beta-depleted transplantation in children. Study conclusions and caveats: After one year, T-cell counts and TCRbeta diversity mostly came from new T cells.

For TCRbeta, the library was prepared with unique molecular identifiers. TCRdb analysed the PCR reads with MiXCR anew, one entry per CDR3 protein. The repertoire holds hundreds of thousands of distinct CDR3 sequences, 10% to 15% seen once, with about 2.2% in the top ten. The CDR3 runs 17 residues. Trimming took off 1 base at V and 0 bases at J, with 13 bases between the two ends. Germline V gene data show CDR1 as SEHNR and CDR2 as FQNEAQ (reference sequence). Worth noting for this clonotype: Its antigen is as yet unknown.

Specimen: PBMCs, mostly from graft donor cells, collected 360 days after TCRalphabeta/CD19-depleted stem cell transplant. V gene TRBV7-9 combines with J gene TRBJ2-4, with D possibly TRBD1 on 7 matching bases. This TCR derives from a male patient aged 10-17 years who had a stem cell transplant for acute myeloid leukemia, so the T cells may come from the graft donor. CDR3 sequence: CASSLGQGLLAKNIQYF. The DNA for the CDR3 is TGTGCCAGCAGCTTAGGACAGGGACTTCTAGCCAAAAACATTCAGTACTTC.